The entry below describes one TCR beta chain. The CDR3 totals 14 residues. Germline CDR1 and CDR2: MNHNY and SVGAGI (reference sequence). Trimming at V came to 6 bases and at J to 6 bases, leaving 4 bases not matched to a gene. The data originate from a study of blood T cell repertoires in COVID-19. Study overall: COVID-19 samples from acute and convalescent phases originated in the United States, Italy and Spain. Nucleic acid was either cDNA or gDNA, and it came from T cells, B-cell-depleted T cells, or PBMCs.

Original data processing: Quantification of nucleated cells was approximated via reference gene primer amplification. The method was immunoSEQ multiplex PCR; TCRdb's version includes in-frame clones alone and lacks a portion of them. That table supplies the V and J calls and clone size; D and trimming were determined from the DNA. Among about 160,000 clones, about 92% were seen once, and the ten largest hold approximately 4.9%. One Seattle source followed patients from active infection through their disease course. The V gene is TRBV6-6, the J gene TRBJ1-4, with 10 bases lining up with TRBD1. What was sequenced was peripheral blood. The receptor was derived from a man younger than 45 with COVID-19, enrolled during active disease. This CDR3 is CASRTGTGDEKLFF. CDR3 DNA sequence: TGTGCCAGCAGGACCGGGACAGGGGATGAAAAACTGTTTTTT.